This T cell receptor beta chain was found in a study of blood T cell repertoires in COVID-19. V was clipped by 4 bases and J by 1 base, with 10 bases between them. The CDR3 covers 14 residues. Germline CDR1 is KGHSH and CDR2 is LQKENI. Followed longitudinally, the Seattle patients had been enrolled during active infection. The repertoire was sequenced with immunoSEQ multiplex PCR; TCRdb's copy has only in-frame clones and lacks some. The sample lists fewer than 200,000 clones, 80% to 90% occurring once. This chain joins TRBV18 and TRBJ2-5; D is undetermined. The specimen sequenced was peripheral blood. This receptor was obtained from a woman aged 70-85 years with COVID-19, enrolled during active disease. CDR3 protein: CASSLTQVQETQYF. In DNA, the CDR3 is TGTGCCAGCTCACTCACGCAGGTCCAAGAGACCCAGTACTTC.